One sample yielded the 32 T cell receptor beta chains listed below, sequenced in a study of Graves' ophthalmopathy and Graves' hyperthyroidism. TCR beta CDR3 amplification used RNA transcripts. First-round RT-PCR used HTBI primers; second-round multiplex PCR followed. A single record per CDR3 protein comes from TCRdb applying MiXCR to the multiplex PCR reads. The sample consists of about 210,000 distinct CDR3 sequences, 29% of them appearing once. The sequenced sample consisted of peripheral blood. The receptor set was obtained from a man between 45 and 60 years old with Graves' ophthalmopathy.

This clonotype appeared many times. This chain links TRBV30 with TRBJ2-2; 7 nucleotides agree with TRBD2. The CDR3 spans 14 residues. Germline lookup yields CDR1 GTSNPN and CDR2 SVGIG (reference sequence). V was pared by 0 bases and J by 5 bases, with 3 bases of the junction left unmatched. CDR3 protein: CAWSVAGRTGELFF. DNA for the CDR3: TGTGCCTGGAGTGTAGCGGGAAGGACCGGGGAGCTGTTTTTT. Full variable domain (missing parts from reference TRBV30 and TRBJ2-2): SQTIHQWPATLVQPVGSPLSLECTVEGTSNPNLYWYRQAAGRGLQLLFYSVGIGQISSEVPQNLSASRPQDRQFILSSKKLLLSDSGFYLCAWSVAGRTGELFFGEGSRLTVL.

The J gene is TRBJ2-7, the V gene TRBV30; possibly TRBD2 for D (5 bases). Trimming stripped 0 bases from V and 6 bases from J, with 15 bases between. The CDR3 loop spans 14 amino acids. The germline V gene has CDR1 GTSNPN and CDR2 SVGIG (reference sequence). The CDR3: CAWSVLTGSREQYF. CDR3 sequence (DNA): TGTGCCTGGAGTGTACTAACGGGGTCTCGCGAGCAGTACTTC. Filled out from reference TRBV30 and TRBJ2-7, the complete variable domain reads SQTIHQWPATLVQPVGSPLSLECTVEGTSNPNLYWYRQAAGRGLQLLFYSVGIGQISSEVPQNLSASRPQDRQFILSSKKLLLSDSGFYLCAWSVLTGSREQYFGPGTRLTVT.

The chain recombines TRBV27 with TRBJ2-7, with 11 bases aligning to TRBD1. From germline, CDR1 is MNHEY and CDR2 SMNVEV (reference sequence). This CDR3 spans 15 amino acids. V was pared by 6 bases and J by 2 bases, with 6 bases of the junction left unmatched. This CDR3 reads CASSYGQGATYEQYF. In DNA, the CDR3 is TGTGCCAGCAGCTACGGACAGGGGGCCACCTACGAGCAGTACTTC.

This clonotype was picked up many times. V is TRBV5-1 and J is TRBJ2-7; 13 bases align to TRBD2. This CDR3 is 17 amino acids long. Germline V lookup: CDR1 SGHRS, CDR2 YFSETQ. With V trimmed by 7 bases and J by 2 bases, 12 bases remained unmatched. CDR3 in DNA: TGCGCCAGCTCGTGGACTAGCGGGAGTTCCGCCCCCTACGAGCAGTACTTC. Its translation: CASSWTSGSSAPYEQYF. The whole variable domain, filled in from reference TRBV5-1 and TRBJ2-7, reads KAGVTQTPRYLIKTRGQQVTLSCSPISGHRSVSWYQQTPGQGLQFLFEYFSETQRNKGNFPGRFSGRQFSNSRSEMNVSTLELGDSALYLCASSWTSGSSAPYEQYFGPGTRLTVT.

This clonotype was seen a single time. The V and J genes are TRBV20-1 and TRBJ1-5; 8 positions match TRBD1. The CDR3 sequence is 17 residues long. Germline V gene lookup returns CDR1 DFQATT and CDR2 SNEGSKA (reference sequence). Unmatched junction bases numbered 12, after V lost 5 bases and J lost 0 bases. CDR3 residues: CSAEIRQGTNSNQPQHF. Here the CDR3 DNA reads TGCAGTGCTGAAATTCGACAGGGGACCAATAGCAATCAGCCCCAGCATTTT.

This clonotype was seen repeatedly, ten times or more. The chain has TRBV12-3 or TRBV12-4 and TRBJ2-2, with D perhaps TRBD1 (5 bases). The ends were cut back, 1 base at V and 4 bases at J, with 10 bases in the middle. This CDR3 is 15 amino acids long. The CDR3 nucleotides are TGTGCCAGCAGTTTAGGTGGGGCGCGCACCGGGGAGCTGTTTTTT. This gives the protein CASSLGGARTGELFF.

This clonotype was detected once. The J gene is TRBJ2-5, the V gene TRBV12-3 or TRBV12-4, with D tentatively TRBD1 (6 bases). V lost 5 bases and J 1 base, leaving 11 bases between the germline ends. This CDR3 has 14 residues. CDR3 DNA: TGTGCCAGCAGTAACCAGGGGATCCAAGAGACCCAGTACTTC. It codes for CASSNQGIQETQYF.

The chain links TRBV6-2 or TRBV6-3 to TRBJ2-2, with no clear D. The germline V and J ends were trimmed by 4 bases and 4 bases, with 13 bases remaining between them. The CDR3 is made up of 15 amino acids. CDR1 is MNHEY and CDR2 is SVGEGT in the germline V gene. The CDR3 region is CASSWQIESTGELFF. CDR3 DNA sequence: TGTGCCAGCAGTTGGCAGATAGAATCCACCGGGGAGCTGTTTTTT.

This chain connects TRBV6-5 to TRBJ1-5, with no clear D. The CDR3 covers 16 residues. Germline V gene data show CDR1 as MNHEY and CDR2 as SVGAGI. Trimming took 2 bases from V and 0 from J, leaving 11 bases between them. The CDR3: CASSYPWVDSNQPQHF. CDR3 coding DNA: TGTGCCAGCAGTTACCCCTGGGTGGATAGCAATCAGCCCCAGCATTTT.

At least ten counts were recorded for this clonotype. The gene calls are TRBV11-2 and TRBJ1-1; TRBD1 agrees at 7 bases. In germline, CDR1 is SGHAT, CDR2 FQNNGV. V was pared by 6 bases and J by 4 bases, with 8 bases of the junction left unmatched. The CDR3 consists of 14 residues. CDR3 protein: CASRAYRGSTEAFF. The CDR3 bases are TGTGCCAGCAGGGCCTACAGGGGCAGCACTGAAGCTTTCTTT. The variable domain in full, completed from reference TRBV11-2 and TRBJ1-1, reads EAGVAQSPRYKIIEKRQSVAFWCNPISGHATLYWYQQILGQGPKLLIQFQNNGVVDDSQLPKDRFSAERLKGVDSTLKIQPAKLEDSAVYLCASRAYRGSTEAFFGQGTRLTVV.

By share, this clonotype counts as medium-sized. The chain couples TRBV6-5 to TRBJ1-1; D is ambiguous. Between the trimmed V and J ends, which lost 2 bases and 2 bases, there was a span of 12 bases. The CDR3 contains 15 residues. CDR1 and CDR2 (germline): MNHEY, SVGAGI. CDR3 sequence: CASSYDETGNTEAFF. The CDR3 nucleotides are TGTGCCAGCAGTTACGATGAGACCGGTAACACTGAAGCTTTCTTT.

CDR3 sequence reads: CASSEVLAGGWETQYF. CDR3 sequence (DNA): TGTGCCAGCAGTGAAGTACTAGCGGGAGGGTGGGAGACCCAGTACTTC. This sequence joins TRBV6-1 and TRBJ2-5; TRBD2 aligns across 13 bases. The trim removed 1 base at V and 5 bases at J, leaving 4 bases unmatched. From germline, CDR1 is MNHNS and CDR2 SASEGT. The CDR3 runs 16 residues.

This rearrangement joins TRBV6-2 or TRBV6-3 to TRBJ2-5; the match to TRBD2 covers 7 bases. The CDR3 length is 13 residues. V lost 7 bases to trimming and J lost 3 bases; unmatched junction nucleotides: 5. Germline V gives CDR1 MNHEY, CDR2 SVGEGT. Here the CDR3 DNA reads TGTGCCAGCACCCGGACTAGGAAAGAGACCCAGTACTTC. This sequence encodes CASTRTRKETQYF.

The sample holds many counts of this clonotype. The J gene is TRBJ1-1, the V gene TRBV7-8, with TRBD1 as a possible D gene (6 bases). CDR3 size: 13 residues. CDR1 SGHVS and CDR2 FQNEAQ come from the germline V gene. Trimming left V 3 bases short and J 7 bases short, with 12 bases between. Here the CDR3 DNA reads TGTGCCAGCAGCTTGAGAGGGGGAAGTGAAGCTTTCTTT. This codes for CASSLRGGSEAFF. The variable domain in full, completed from reference TRBV7-8 and TRBJ1-1, reads GAGVSQSPRYKVAKRGQDVALRCDPISGHVSLFWYQQALGQGPEFLTYFQNEAQLDKSGLPSDRFFAERPEGSVSTLKIQRTQQEDSAVYLCASSLRGGSEAFFGQGTRLTVV.

This clonotype was detected ten times or more. The chain recombines TRBV12-3 or TRBV12-4 with TRBJ2-1; TRBD1 might be the D (5 bases). The CDR3 extends over 15 amino acids. The V and J ends lost 7 bases and 0 bases respectively, with 13 bases between them. As DNA, the CDR3 is TGTGCCAGCAAACCCAGGGAACCCTCCTACAATGAGCAGTTCTTC. Translated: CASKPREPSYNEQFF.

The rearrangement links TRBV12-3 or TRBV12-4 to TRBJ2-2, with TRBD1 identical over 9 bases. J lost 7 bases, V lost 8 bases, and 8 bases had no gene match. The CDR3 is 14 amino acids. The CDR3 sequence: CASGEQGASGELFF. CDR3 DNA: TGTGCCAGCGGCGAACAGGGGGCGAGCGGGGAGCTGTTTTTT.

This clonotype was observed at least ten times. The chain joins TRBV25-1 to TRBJ2-2, with D perhaps matching TRBD2 (6 bases). CDR3 length: 12 amino acids. V was trimmed by 6 bases and J by 5 bases, leaving 7 bases between them. Germline V CDR1 and CDR2: MGHDK, SYGVNS. DNA for the CDR3: TGTGCCAGCAGGGCGGGGACCGGGGAGCTGTTTTTT. Translating gives CASRAGTGELFF.

This clonotype was detected ten times or more. The chain combines TRBV11-2 with TRBJ2-2, with TRBD2 matching over 9 bases. The germline CDR1 and CDR2 sequences are SGHAT and FQNNGV. The CDR3 consists of 14 residues. The V gene end was trimmed by 5 bases and the J gene end by 7 bases; junction bases not matched to a gene: 5. The CDR3: CASSGGLASGELFF. The CDR3, as DNA: TGTGCCAGCAGCGGAGGACTAGCGAGCGGGGAGCTGTTTTTT.

This clonotype showed up many times. The chain has TRBV11-2 and TRBJ2-7, with D maybe TRBD2 (6 bases). CDR1 is SGHAT, CDR2 FQNNGV, per germline. The germline V and J ends were trimmed by 5 bases and 7 bases, with 21 bases remaining between them. CDR3 length equals 15 residues. The CDR3 reads CASSQPYGGMGEQYF. DNA for the CDR3: TGTGCCAGCAGCCAACCCTACGGAGGGATGGGTGAGCAGTACTTC.

The table lists this clonotype with many counts. The chain recombines TRBV12-3 or TRBV12-4 with TRBJ2-3, with D possibly matching TRBD2 (6 bases). V gave up 3 bases and J gave up 6 bases, with 16 bases separating them. This CDR3 has 15 residues. The CDR3 DNA follows: TGTGCCAGCAGTTTTTCGGGACTGCCGTCGGATACGCAGTATTTT. Its protein is CASSFSGLPSDTQYF.

The chain carries TRBV11-3 and TRBJ1-1; D is possibly TRBD1 (5 bases). V was clipped by 5 bases and J by 1 base, with 11 bases between them. Per the germline V gene, CDR1 is SGHNT and CDR2 is YENEEA. There are 14 residues in the CDR3. This CDR3 is CASSIRTKNTEAFF. The CDR3 DNA sequence: TGTGCCAGCAGCATCCGGACAAAGAACACTGAAGCTTTCTTT.

This clonotype was seen many times. The genes are TRBV6-1 and TRBJ1-5; no clear D gene. There are 15 residues in the CDR3. Germline V lookup: CDR1 MNHNS, CDR2 SASEGT. The V end was cut by 6 bases, the J end by 1 base, with 13 bases between. The CDR3 here is CASRAEIRSNQPQHF. The CDR3 DNA sequence: TGTGCCAGCAGGGCAGAAATCCGAAGCAATCAGCCCCAGCATTTT.

In this sample, this clonotype turned up many times. This chain connects TRBV11-2 to TRBJ1-4; no reliable D call. Germline CDR1 SGHAT, CDR2 FQNNGV. Trimming took 6 bases from V and 7 from J, leaving 12 bases between them. CDR3 size: 13 residues. CDR3 loop: CASSQVASEKLFF. For the CDR3, the DNA is TGTGCCAGCAGTCAGGTCGCCTCTGAAAAACTGTTTTTT.

This clonotype showed up many times. The CDR3: CASSKSTVGETQYF. The CDR3 region has the DNA TGTGCCAGTAGTAAGTCGACAGTAGGAGAGACCCAGTACTTC. The rearrangement uses TRBV19 and TRBJ2-5, with D perhaps matching TRBD1 (5 bases). Germline lookup yields CDR1 LNHDA and CDR2 SQIVND (reference sequence). V lost 4 bases and J lost 4, with 13 bases in between. The CDR3 covers 14 residues. Based on the CDR3 plus reference TRBV19 and TRBJ2-5, the full variable domain is DGGITQSPKYLFRKEGQNVTLSCEQNLNHDAMYWYRQDPGQGLRLIYYSQIVNDFQKGDIAEGYSVSREKKESFPLTVTSAQKNPTAFYLCASSKSTVGETQYFGPGTRLLVL.

This clonotype occurred many times. The chain is built from TRBV19 and TRBJ1-5; no reliable D call. The CDR3 sequence is 15 residues long. In germline, CDR1 is LNHDA, CDR2 SQIVND (reference sequence). In DNA, the CDR3 is TGTGCTACTCATGCGGGTCGGATGAGCAATCAGCCCCAGCATTTT. This sequence encodes CATHAGRMSNQPQHF. Using reference TRBV19 and TRBJ1-5 for the parts outside the CDR3, the full variable domain is DGGITQSPKYLFRKEGQNVTLSCEQNLNHDAMYWYRQDPGQGLRLIYYSQIVNDFQKGDIAEGYSVSREKKESFPLTVTSAQKNPTAFYLCATHAGRMSNQPQHFGDGTRLSIL.

The J gene is TRBJ2-5, the V gene TRBV29-1; D not certain. Germline lookup yields CDR1 SQVTM and CDR2 ANQGSEA. V was cut by 5 bases and J by 0 bases, with 7 bases left in between. CDR3 size: 12 residues. The CDR3 DNA reads TGCAGCGTTTCAGGACACCAAGAGACCCAGTACTTC. This codes for CSVSGHQETQYF.

A remark on this clonotype: Being one base from a much bigger clone, this may be a read error. The genes are TRBV11-2 and TRBJ1-1; TRBD1 aligns across 9 bases. Germline lookup yields CDR1 SGHAT and CDR2 FQNNGV. V lost 4 bases to trimming and J lost 1 base; unmatched junction nucleotides: 13. The CDR3 covers 18 residues. CDR3 sequence reads: CASSSGWGQGKRNTEAFF. Here the CDR3 DNA reads TGTGCCAGCAGCTCAGGGTGGGGACAGGGAAAAAGGAACACTGAAGCTTTCTTT.

J is TRBJ2-5 and V is TRBV28, with unresolved D. CDR1 and CDR2 from the germline V gene are MDHEN and SYDVKM. The CDR3 is made up of 15 amino acids. Trimming shortened V by 8 bases and J by 2 bases, and 18 bases separated the two germline ends. DNA for the CDR3: TGTGCCAGCCGGAGCCCGTCTACGTTACAAGAGACCCAGTACTTC. Protein product: CASRSPSTLQETQYF. The full variable domain, with the rest looked up from reference TRBV28 and TRBJ2-5, is DVKVTQSSRYLVKRTGEKVFLECVQDMDHENMFWYRQDPGLGLRLIYFSYDVKMKEKGDIPEGYSVSREKKERFSLILESASTNQTSMYLCASRSPSTLQETQYFGPGTRLLVL.

This clonotype was recorded many times. The chain recombines TRBV29-1 with TRBJ2-3; TRBD1 is a possible D gene (5 bases). Germline V lookup: CDR1 SQVTM, CDR2 ANQGSEA. The germline V and J ends were trimmed by 8 bases and 2 bases, with 14 bases remaining between them. The CDR3 runs 13 residues. CDR3 coding DNA: TGCAGCTCCCGACAGACAGCCACAGATACGCAGTATTTT. Translated: CSSRQTATDTQYF.

The J gene is TRBJ1-5, the V gene TRBV20-1; D is unclear. Looked up from germline, CDR1 is DFQATT and CDR2 is SNEGSKA (reference sequence). The CDR3 is 14 residues long. The V end was cut by 0 bases, the J end by 9 bases, with 15 bases between. This chain's CDR3 is CSARDHSRLGPQHF. The CDR3 nucleotides read TGCAGTGCTAGAGATCATAGCAGGCTCGGGCCCCAGCATTTT.

This clonotype was counted many times. V is TRBV6-5 and J is TRBJ2-7; perhaps TRBD1 as D (5 bases). Between the trimmed V and J ends, which lost 2 bases and 7 bases, there was a span of 12 bases. Germline CDR1 and CDR2: MNHEY and SVGAGI. The CDR3 is made up of 13 amino acids. The CDR3, as DNA: TGTGCCAGCAGTTACCCAGGGTCACATGAGCAGTACTTC. This sequence encodes CASSYPGSHEQYF.

The table lists this clonotype with many counts. This sequence joins TRBV28 and TRBJ2-4; D is undetermined. The CDR3 contains 15 residues. CDR1 is MDHEN, CDR2 SYDVKM, per germline. V lost 5 bases to trimming and J lost 3 bases, with 14 bases between them. CDR3 amino acids: CASSNIGKGKNIQYF. In DNA form, the CDR3 reads TGTGCCAGCAGTAATATAGGGAAAGGCAAAAACATTCAGTACTTC.